The TCR beta chain under discussion was sequenced for a study of T cell responses to AZD1222 COVID-19 vaccine. Study-wide results and caveats: Nearly half of spike-specific TCRs reportedly target unmutated variant regions. Most donors were white British, females outnumbered males, and clonal diversity was possibly underestimated.

The protocol was immunoSEQ multiplex PCR, while the TCRdb copy is restricted to in-frame clones and leaves out a portion. The profile shows 200,000 or so clones, approximately 92% of them singletons. About this clone: What it recognizes is unknown.

The CDR3 loop spans 17 amino acids. The junction had 9 bases not matched to a gene; V was cut back by 2 bases and J by 0 bases. The V gene's germline CDR1 is SGDLS and CDR2 YYNGEE. The sample here was peripheral blood, taken on day 0 of AZD1222 vaccination. This clonotype was obtained from an adult in good health. The gene calls are TRBV9 and TRBJ2-3; 7 bases line up with TRBD2. The CDR3 nucleotides read TGTGCCAGCAGCGTTGCGGCGGGGGTCCCTAGCACAGATACGCAGTATTTT. Protein: CASSVAAGVPSTDTQYF.